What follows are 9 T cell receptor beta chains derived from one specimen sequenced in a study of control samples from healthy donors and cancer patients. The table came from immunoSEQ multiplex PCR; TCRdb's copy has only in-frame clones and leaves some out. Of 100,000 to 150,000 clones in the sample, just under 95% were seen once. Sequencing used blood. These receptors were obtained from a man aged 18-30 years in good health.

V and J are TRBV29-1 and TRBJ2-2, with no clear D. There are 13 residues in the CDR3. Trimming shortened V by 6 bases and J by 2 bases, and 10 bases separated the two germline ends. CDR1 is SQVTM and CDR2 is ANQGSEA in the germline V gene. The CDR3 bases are TGCAGCGTCGGTAATTTAAACACCGGGGAGCTGTTTTTT. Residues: CSVGNLNTGELFF.

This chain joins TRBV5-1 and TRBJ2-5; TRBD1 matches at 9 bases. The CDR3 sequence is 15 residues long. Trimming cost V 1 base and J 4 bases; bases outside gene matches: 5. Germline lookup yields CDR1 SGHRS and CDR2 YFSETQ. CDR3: CASSLLGTGIETQYF. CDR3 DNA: TGCGCCAGCAGCTTGTTAGGGACAGGGATAGAGACCCAGTACTTC. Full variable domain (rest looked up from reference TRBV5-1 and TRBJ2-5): KAGVTQTPRYLIKTRGQQVTLSCSPISGHRSVSWYQQTPGQGLQFLFEYFSETQRNKGNFPGRFSGRQFSNSRSEMNVSTLELGDSALYLCASSLLGTGIETQYFGPGTRLLVL.

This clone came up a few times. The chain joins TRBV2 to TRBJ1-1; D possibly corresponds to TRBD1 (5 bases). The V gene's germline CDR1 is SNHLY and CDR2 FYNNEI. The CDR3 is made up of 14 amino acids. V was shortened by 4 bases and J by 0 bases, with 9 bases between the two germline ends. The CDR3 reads CASSVGLMNTEAFF. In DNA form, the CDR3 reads TGTGCCAGCAGTGTGGGGCTCATGAACACTGAAGCTTTCTTT.

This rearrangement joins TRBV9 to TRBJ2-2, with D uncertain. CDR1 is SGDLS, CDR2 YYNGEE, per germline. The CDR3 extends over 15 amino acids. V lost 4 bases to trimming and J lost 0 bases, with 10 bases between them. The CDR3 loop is CASSLTAANTGELFF. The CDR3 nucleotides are TGTGCCAGCAGCCTGACCGCCGCGAACACCGGGGAGCTGTTTTTT. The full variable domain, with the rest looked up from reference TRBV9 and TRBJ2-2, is DSGVTQTPKHLITATGQRVTLRCSPRSGDLSVYWYQQSLDQGLQFLIQYYNGEERAKGNILERFSAQQFPDLHSELNLSSLELGDSALYFCASSLTAANTGELFFGEGSRLTVL.

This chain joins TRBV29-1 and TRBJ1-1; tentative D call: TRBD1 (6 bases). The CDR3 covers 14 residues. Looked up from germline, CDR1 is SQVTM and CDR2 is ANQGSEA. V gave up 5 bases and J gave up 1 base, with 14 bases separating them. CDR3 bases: TGCAGCGTTTACGGACAGAATCGGAACACTGAAGCTTTCTTT. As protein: CSVYGQNRNTEAFF. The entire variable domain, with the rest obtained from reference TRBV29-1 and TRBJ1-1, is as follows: SAVISQKPSRDICQRGTSLTIQCQVDSQVTMMFWYRQQPGQSLTLIATANQGSEATYESGFVIDKFPISRPNLTFSTLTVSNMSPEDSSIYLCSVYGQNRNTEAFFGQGTRLTVV.

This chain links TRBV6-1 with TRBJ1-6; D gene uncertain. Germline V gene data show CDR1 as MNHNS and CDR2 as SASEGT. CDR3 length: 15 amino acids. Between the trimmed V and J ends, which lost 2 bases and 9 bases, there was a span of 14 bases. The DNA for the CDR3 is TGTGCCAGCAGTGAAATGAGTTTGGCTGGTTCACCCCTCCACTTT. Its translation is CASSEMSLAGSPLHF.

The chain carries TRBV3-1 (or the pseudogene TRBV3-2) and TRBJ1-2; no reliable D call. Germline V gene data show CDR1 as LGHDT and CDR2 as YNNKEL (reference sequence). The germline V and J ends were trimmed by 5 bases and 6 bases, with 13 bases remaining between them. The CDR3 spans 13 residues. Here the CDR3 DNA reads TGTGCCAGCAGCACCGGGATCAGAGATGGCTACACCTTC. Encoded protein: CASSTGIRDGYTF.

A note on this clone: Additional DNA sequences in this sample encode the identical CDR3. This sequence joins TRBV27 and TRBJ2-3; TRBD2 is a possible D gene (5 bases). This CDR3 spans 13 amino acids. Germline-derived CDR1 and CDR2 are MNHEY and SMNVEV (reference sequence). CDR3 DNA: TGTGCTAGTAGAGGGAGCGGCACAGATACGCAGTATTTT. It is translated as CASRGSGTDTQYF.

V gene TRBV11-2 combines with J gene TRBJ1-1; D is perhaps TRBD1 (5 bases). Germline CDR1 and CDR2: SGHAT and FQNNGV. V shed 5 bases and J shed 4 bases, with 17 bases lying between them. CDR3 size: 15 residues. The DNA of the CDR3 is TGTGCCAGCAGCCCCTATGGGGGGGGTGGCACTGAAGCTTTCTTT. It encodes CASSPYGGGGTEAFF.